This entry features one T cell receptor beta chain sequence. The antigen it recognizes is unknown. Base qualities were left out, and no much larger clone turns up one base away. This entry comes from a study of blood T cell repertoires in COVID-19 (dated by TCRdb to 2018 to 2021). Concerning the study at large: The collaborator samples originated in the United States, Italy and Spain and spanned the acute and convalescent phases of COVID-19. Samples came from the ongoing ImmuneRACE study (first 160 participants) plus 1,254 subjects from 6 global collaborators. HLA class I and class II types, where available, came from metadata supplied by the sample provider rather than from assay-based typing. Subjects who had been exposed to COVID-19, were actively infected with it, or had recovered from it provided the deeply sampled blood TCRbeta repertoires that made up the dataset. Sample metadata almost always included a de-identified subject ID, COVID-19 status, age in years and sex. The material from the prospective study consisted of cDNA or gDNA derived from T cells, B-cell-depleted T cells, or PBMCs. The repertoires were released in a freely available public database intended as a resource for research on the immune response to SARS-CoV-2. Broader findings and caveats from the paper: The amount of clinical and demographic metadata varied by source and participant and was provided uncurated.

Here V drops 4 bases and J drops 7 bases, and the junction holds 13 bases not matched to any gene. Taken from the germline V gene, the CDR1 and CDR2 loops are SGHTA and FQGNSA. Including the terminal cysteine and phenylalanine, the CDR3 comprises 18 residues. CDR3 DNA only is kept here, 54 bases in frame from base 1. Whole blood was collected in K2EDTA tubes by collaborating institutions according to the institutions' own protocols. For TCRbeta analysis, collaborator samples were shipped as frozen whole blood, as isolated PBMCs, or as DNA extracted from either sample type. TCRbeta CDR3 regions were amplified from genomic DNA using the immunoSEQ Assay, a bias-controlled multiplex PCR. Per the original workflow: Nucleated cell counts per sample were estimated from amplification of reference gene primers within the assay. Sequence reads were collapsed and filtered to measure the absolute abundance of every unique TCRbeta CDR3 rearrangement. For each sample, productive Simpson clonality was calculated as the square root of Simpson's diversity index over productive rearrangements. TCRdb took this table from immuneACCESS and kept in-frame rearrangements with V and J called. Such tables lack part of the clones; where checked against another copy, unresolved V genes explain under half of the gap, and the rest is unexplained. V, J and clone size reflect that table, while D and trimming were determined from the DNA. This sample is represented by around 60,000 clones; approximately 80% of them were singletons. The ten largest clones capture roughly 20% of the sample.

The rearranged chain carries TRBV7-2 and TRBJ2-1; TRBD2 fits 13 bases in the junction. Sequenced input: peripheral blood. The source of this sequence is an elderly man with active or convalescent COVID-19. The encoded CDR3 is CASSSMPSGLAGMNEQFF. The base sequence is TGTGCCAGCAGCTCCATGCCTTCGGGACTAGCGGGGATGAATGAGCAGTTCTTC.